This T cell receptor beta chain was recorded in a study of tumor-infiltrating lymphocytes in oesophageal squamous cell carcinoma. TCRdb passed the PCR reads through MiXCR, listing each CDR3 protein once. The table records more than 9,500 distinct CDR3 sequences, 55% to 65% of them present only once. Germline V gives CDR1 KGHDR, CDR2 SFDVKD. The CDR3 loop spans 11 amino acids. Sequencing input: esophageal tumor tissue. This TCR was recovered from a female donor with esophageal squamous cell carcinoma. V and J are TRBV24-1 and TRBJ2-5; the D is unclear. The last part of the DNA fits TRBJ2-3 better; the J call may be wrong. CDR3 DNA: TGTGCCACCAGTGGGGGATTTTCGCAGTATTTT. This encodes CATSGGFSQYF.